This T cell receptor beta chain was recorded in a study of T cell repertoires in ileal Crohn's disease. Study-wide background: At surgery, under 40% of patients smoked, with median disease duration roughly 7.7 years. About half of patients got postoperative therapy: under twelve thiopurines, around 18 anti-TNF. Study-wide results and limits: Clonality above 26.8% at surgery always came with endoscopic recurrence.

Germline V gives CDR1 MGHRA, CDR2 YSYEKL. The length of the CDR3 is 15 residues. V was shortened by 0 bases and J by 0 bases, with 8 bases between the two germline ends. Here immunoSEQ multiplex PCR was the method, and the copy in TCRdb shows in-frame clones only, minus some. The sample yields 13,000 to 15,000 clones, roughly four fifths seen once. A remark on this clone: Antigen: not known.

Stated time point: inflamed ileum from the surgical specimen. Patients were adults with ileal or ileocolonic Crohn's disease needing resection. The V call is TRBV4-1, the J call TRBJ1-1; no clear D. Specimen: ileal tissue. The sequence came from an adult with Crohn's disease. The DNA of the CDR3 is TGCGCCAGCAGCCAAGATCGGCAGGTGAACACTGAAGCTTTCTTT. Encoded protein: CASSQDRQVNTEAFF.